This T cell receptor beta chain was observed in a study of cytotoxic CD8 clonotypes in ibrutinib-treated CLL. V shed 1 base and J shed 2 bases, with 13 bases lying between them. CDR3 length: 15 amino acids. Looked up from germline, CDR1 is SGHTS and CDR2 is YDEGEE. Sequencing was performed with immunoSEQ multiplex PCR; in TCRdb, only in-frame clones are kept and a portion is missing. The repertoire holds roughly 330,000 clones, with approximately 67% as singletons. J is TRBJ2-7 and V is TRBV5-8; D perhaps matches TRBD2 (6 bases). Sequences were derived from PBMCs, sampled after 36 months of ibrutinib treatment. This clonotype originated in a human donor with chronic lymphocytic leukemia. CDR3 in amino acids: CASSLWIAETYEQYF. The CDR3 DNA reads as TGTGCCAGCAGCTTGTGGATAGCGGAGACCTACGAGCAGTACTTC. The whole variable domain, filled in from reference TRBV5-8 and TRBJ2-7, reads EAGVTQSPTHLIKTRGQQATLRCSPISGHTSVYWYQQALGLGLQFLLWYDEGEERNRGNFPPRFSGRQFPNYSSELNVNALELEDSALYLCASSLWIAETYEQYFGPGTRLTVT.